Presented here are 29 T cell receptor beta chains from one specimen sequenced in a study of cytomegalovirus exposure and HLA in healthy donors. PCR involved 60 Vbeta and 13 Jbeta primers. The repertoire was sequenced with immunoSEQ multiplex PCR; TCRdb's copy has only in-frame clones and lacks some. The data show over 75,000 clones, 60% to 65% seen once. Sequences were obtained from PBMCs. All receptors derive from a human donor in good health.

The chain joins TRBV5-4 to TRBJ1-6; D is ambiguous. Per germline, CDR1 SGHNT and CDR2 YYREEE (reference sequence). This CDR3 region has 13 residues. V lost 4 bases and J lost 2, with 4 bases in between. CDR3 coding DNA: TGTGCCAGCAGCGCGGCCTATAATTCACCCCTCCACTTT. This codes for CASSAAYNSPLHF.

CDR3 sequence: CASSRGGTEGFEGYTF. The CDR3 coding sequence is TGTGCCAGCAGCCGTGGAGGGACAGAAGGGTTTGAGGGCTACACCTTC. The rearrangement uses TRBV7-9 and TRBJ1-2; 7 nucleotides match TRBD1. The trim removed 5 bases at V and 8 bases at J, leaving 17 bases unmatched. From germline, CDR1 is SEHNR and CDR2 FQNEAQ (reference sequence). CDR3 size: 16 residues.

Only a few counts were recorded for this clone. V gene TRBV6-1 combines with J gene TRBJ2-1; D possibly corresponds to TRBD2 (6 bases). Looked up from germline, CDR1 is MNHNS and CDR2 is SASEGT. V shed 0 bases and J shed 0 bases, with 6 bases lying between them. This CDR3 spans 15 amino acids. This CDR3 reads CASSEAGGSYNEQFF. In nucleotides, the CDR3 is TGTGCCAGCAGTGAAGCGGGGGGCTCCTACAATGAGCAGTTCTTC.

A word on this clone: Other nucleotide sequences from this sample produce the same CDR3. The chain is built from TRBV11-3 and TRBJ1-6; 8 bases line up with TRBD1. With 5 bases clipped from V and 8 bases from J, the junction kept 8 bases outside the gene matches. CDR1 SGHNT and CDR2 YENEEA come from the germline V gene. This CDR3 spans 15 amino acids. CDR3 region: CASSPGTGPYSPLHF. As DNA, the CDR3 is TGTGCCAGCAGCCCGGGGACAGGCCCCTATTCACCCCTCCACTTT.

V usage is TRBV30 and J usage is TRBJ1-1; 10 nucleotides agree with TRBD1. The CDR3 consists of 11 residues. The germline gives CDR1 GTSNPN, CDR2 SVGIG (reference sequence). The junction had 4 bases not matched to a gene; V was cut back by 5 bases and J by 10 bases. CDR3 protein: CAWGGQGRAFF. DNA for the CDR3: TGTGCCTGGGGGGGACAGGGGAGAGCTTTCTTT. Together with reference TRBV30 and TRBJ1-1, the CDR3 gives the full variable domain: SQTIHQWPATLVQPVGSPLSLECTVEGTSNPNLYWYRQAAGRGLQLLFYSVGIGQISSEVPQNLSASRPQDRQFILSSKKLLLSDSGFYLCAWGGQGRAFFGQGTRLTVV.

About this clone: An end of the junction does not agree with germline; a read error may underlie this. The genes are TRBV13 and TRBJ2-3, with D perhaps TRBD1 (6 bases). The V gene's germline CDR1 is PRHDT and CDR2 FYEKMQ (reference sequence). There are 13 residues in the CDR3. The CDR3, as DNA: TGTGCCGGCAGCTTACCCGGACAGTATACGCAGTATTTT. Protein: CAGSLPGQYTQYF.

The rearrangement joins TRBV11-2 to TRBJ1-4; the D is unclear. This CDR3 contains 17 residues. Per germline, CDR1 SGHAT and CDR2 FQNNGV. V was pared by 5 bases and J by 3 bases, with 19 bases between. This chain's CDR3 is CASSQLPDSEANEKLFF. In DNA form, the CDR3 reads TGTGCCAGCAGCCAACTACCAGATTCTGAGGCTAATGAAAAACTGTTTTTT.

The rearrangement uses TRBV5-1 and TRBJ2-2, with TRBD1 identical over 7 bases. Germline values: CDR1 SGHRS, CDR2 YFSETQ. The CDR3 extends over 15 amino acids. J was trimmed by 3 bases and V by 0 bases; bases with no gene match: 2. The DNA of the CDR3 is TGCGCCAGCAGCTTGGTAGGGGGCGACACCGGGGAGCTGTTTTTT. Amino acids: CASSLVGGDTGELFF.

CDR3 region: CASSDGQGVYEQYF. CDR3 coding DNA: TGTGCCAGCAGTGATGGACAGGGAGTCTACGAGCAGTACTTC. V and J are TRBV25-1 and TRBJ2-7; 8 nucleotides agree with TRBD1. Germline CDR1 and CDR2: MGHDK and SYGVNS. V shed 3 bases, J shed 3 bases, and the junction held 4 bases outside the gene matches. The CDR3 extends over 14 amino acids.

The chain uses TRBV29-1 and TRBJ2-1; TRBD2 is a possible D gene (6 bases). The CDR3 runs to 12 residues. Trimming removed 6 bases from V and 2 bases from J, with 8 bases in between. Germline assignment: CDR1 SQVTM and CDR2 ANQGSEA. CDR3 sequence: CSVWGAYNEQFF. The CDR3 DNA follows: TGCAGCGTGTGGGGGGCCTACAATGAGCAGTTCTTC.

This clone was observed a handful of times. The chain recombines TRBV18 with TRBJ1-5, with D uncertain. The CDR3 is 14 amino acids. CDR1 is KGHSH, CDR2 LQKENI, per germline. The V and J ends lost 2 bases and 5 bases respectively, with 10 bases between them. CDR3 nucleotide sequence: TGTGCCAGCTCACCAGGAGGAAATTATCAGCCCCAGCATTTT. This translates into CASSPGGNYQPQHF.

The CDR3 loop is CASTPGGRSGTEAFF. The CDR3 nucleotides read TGTGCCAGTACCCCAGGAGGGAGGTCGGGCACTGAAGCTTTCTTT. The chain links TRBV19 to TRBJ1-1; D remains ambiguous. This CDR3 is built from 15 residues. The V end was cut by 7 bases, the J end by 4 bases, with 19 bases between. Germline values: CDR1 LNHDA, CDR2 SQIVND (reference sequence). The entire variable domain, with the rest obtained from reference TRBV19 and TRBJ1-1, is as follows: DGGITQSPKYLFRKEGQNVTLSCEQNLNHDAMYWYRQDPGQGLRLIYYSQIVNDFQKGDIAEGYSVSREKKESFPLTVTSAQKNPTAFYLCASTPGGRSGTEAFFGQGTRLTVV.

The rearrangement links TRBV4-3 to TRBJ2-7; 7 positions match TRBD1. The CDR3 runs to 14 residues. Germline CDR1 LGHNA, CDR2 YSLEER. V trimming: 1 base; J trimming: 7 bases; junction bases outside the gene matches: 7. The CDR3, as DNA: TGCGCCAGCAGCCAAGGACAGGGATCGGGGGAGCAGTACTTC. It yields the protein CASSQGQGSGEQYF.

The gene calls are TRBV7-9 and TRBJ2-2; 7 nucleotides align to TRBD2. V lost 2 bases, J lost 1 base, and 13 bases stayed unmatched. This CDR3 region has 19 residues. CDR1 and CDR2 from the germline V gene are SEHNR and FQNEAQ (reference sequence). DNA of the CDR3: TGTGCCAGCAGCTTAAAAATCGAGCGGGGCCGATTGAACACCGGGGAGCTGTTTTTT. It yields the protein CASSLKIERGRLNTGELFF.

This clone was observed a handful of times. The chain recombines TRBV29-1 with TRBJ1-2; 7 bases are shared with TRBD1. Germline loops: CDR1 SQVTM, CDR2 ANQGSEA. Trimming cost V 7 bases and J 8 bases; bases outside gene matches: 13. The CDR3 totals 13 residues. The CDR3 nucleotides are TGCAGCGCCGACAGGGAAGGATGGCGCGGCTACACCTTC. Translated: CSADREGWRGYTF.

This clone was picked up a small number of times. The chain uses TRBV9 and TRBJ2-7, with a tentative D call TRBD2 (6 bases). The CDR3 has 15 residues. Trimming took off 4 bases at V and 0 bases at J, with 14 bases between the two ends. Per germline, CDR1 SGDLS and CDR2 YYNGEE. The CDR3 region is CASSLAGTASYEQYF. DNA of the CDR3: TGTGCCAGCAGCCTCGCCGGGACTGCCTCCTACGAGCAGTACTTC. Using reference TRBV9 and TRBJ2-7 for the parts outside the CDR3, the full variable domain is DSGVTQTPKHLITATGQRVTLRCSPRSGDLSVYWYQQSLDQGLQFLIQYYNGEERAKGNILERFSAQQFPDLHSELNLSSLELGDSALYFCASSLAGTASYEQYFGPGTRLTVT.

The V gene is TRBV5-1, the J gene TRBJ2-3; 12 bases match TRBD2. Trimming took 4 bases from V and 7 from J; bases not matched to a gene: 7. The CDR3 runs 15 residues. The germline V gene encodes CDR1 SGHRS and CDR2 YFSETQ. This chain's CDR3 is CASSQLAGGRNTQYF. CDR3 sequence (DNA): TGCGCCAGCAGCCAGCTAGCGGGGGGGCGGAATACGCAGTATTTT. Complete variable domain (other parts from reference TRBV5-1 and TRBJ2-3): KAGVTQTPRYLIKTRGQQVTLSCSPISGHRSVSWYQQTPGQGLQFLFEYFSETQRNKGNFPGRFSGRQFSNSRSEMNVSTLELGDSALYLCASSQLAGGRNTQYFGPGTRLTVL.

The chain carries TRBV5-1 and TRBJ2-6, with 7 bases identical to TRBD1. The CDR3 is 16 residues long. Germline V gives CDR1 SGHRS, CDR2 YFSETQ. V gave up 4 bases and J gave up 4 bases; unmatched junction bases: 8. The CDR3 region is CASSQRTGAGANVLTF. CDR3 DNA: TGCGCCAGCAGCCAAAGGACAGGCGCCGGGGCCAACGTCCTGACTTTC.

The chain has TRBV2 and TRBJ2-7; the D gene is possibly TRBD2 (5 bases). Trimming stripped 4 bases from V and 4 bases from J, with 14 bases between. The CDR3 consists of 14 residues. CDR1 is SNHLY, CDR2 FYNNEI, per germline. CDR3 loop: CASSVGLSGYEQYF. The CDR3 DNA sequence: TGTGCCAGCAGTGTTGGTCTCAGCGGTTACGAGCAGTACTTC.

The chain recombines TRBV7-9 with TRBJ1-2; TRBD1 matches 10 bases. Germline CDR1 SEHNR, CDR2 FQNEAQ (reference sequence). V was clipped by 2 bases and J by 9 bases; unmatched bases: 6. The CDR3 sequence is 14 residues long. This CDR3 reads CASSLYAGQGSYTF. The DNA for the CDR3 is TGTGCCAGCAGCTTATACGCGGGACAGGGGAGCTACACCTTC.

In DNA, the CDR3 is TGTGCCAGCAGCGTGTCTACCGGGGATTCACCCCTCCACTTT. Translating gives CASSVSTGDSPLHF. This chain joins TRBV9 and TRBJ1-6; D call uncertain. CDR1 and CDR2 from the germline V gene are SGDLS and YYNGEE. Trimming pared 2 bases from V and 8 bases from J, leaving 11 bases between. The CDR3 has 14 amino acids.

This clone has only a few counts. This chain connects TRBV4-1 to TRBJ2-1, with D perhaps matching TRBD1 (6 bases). From germline, CDR1 is MGHRA and CDR2 YSYEKL. CDR3 length equals 12 residues. Trimming pared 1 base from V and 9 bases from J, leaving 7 bases between. The CDR3 loop reads CASSQATGEQFF. CDR3 nucleotides: TGCGCCAGCAGCCAAGCGACAGGTGAGCAGTTCTTC.

V and J are TRBV7-6 and TRBJ2-7; 8 bases line up with TRBD1. The CDR3 has 16 residues. Germline V CDR1 and CDR2: SGHVS, FNYEAQ. Trimming took 1 base from V and 2 from J; bases not matched to a gene: 7. CDR3 protein: CASSLGDRGRAYEQYF. CDR3 DNA sequence: TGTGCCAGCAGCTTAGGCGACAGGGGAAGAGCCTACGAGCAGTACTTC.

This clone showed up just a few times. V and J are TRBV29-1 and TRBJ1-1; D gene unclear. V was trimmed by 1 base and J by 1 base, leaving 4 bases between them. In germline, CDR1 is SQVTM, CDR2 ANQGSEA. The CDR3 consists of 12 residues. The CDR3 loop reads CSVEGGNTEAFF. Here the CDR3 DNA reads TGCAGCGTTGAAGGCGGGAACACTGAAGCTTTCTTT.

This clone came up a few times. V is TRBV7-2 and J is TRBJ2-7; 8 positions match TRBD2. With 7 bases clipped from V and 5 bases from J, the junction kept 19 bases outside the gene matches. Germline V gene lookup returns CDR1 SGHTA and CDR2 FQGNSA. The CDR3 has 17 amino acids. The CDR3 nucleotides read TGTGCCAGCACCCATTTAATCGGGGGGGCCATGGTGAACGAGCAGTACTTC. Its protein product is CASTHLIGGAMVNEQYF. The complete variable domain, with remaining parts taken from reference TRBV7-2 and TRBJ2-7, reads GAGVSQSPSNKVTEKGKDVELRCDPISGHTALYWYRQSLGQGLEFLIYFQGNSAPDKSGLPSDRFSAERTGGSVSTLTIQRTQQEDSAVYLCASTHLIGGAMVNEQYFGPGTRLTVT.

As regards this clone: Its ends do not fully match the called genes, so a read error is possible. V gene TRBV5-4 combines with J gene TRBJ2-7; 9 bases match TRBD1. The CDR3 consists of 14 residues. Germline CDR1 and CDR2: SGHNT and YYREEE (reference sequence). CDR3: CASTLDRGVHEQYF. The CDR3, as DNA: TGTGCCAGCACCTTGGACAGGGGTGTCCACGAGCAGTACTTC.

The chain combines TRBV27 with TRBJ2-1; TRBD1 agrees at 9 bases. The CDR3 length is 14 residues. Germline lookup yields CDR1 MNHEY and CDR2 SMNVEV (reference sequence). J gave up 4 bases and V 6 bases, and 4 bases lay outside the gene matches. The CDR3 DNA is TGTGCCAGCAGCTGGACAGGGGAATACAATGAGCAGTTCTTC. Amino acids: CASSWTGEYNEQFF.

The CDR3 spells CASSPFDSRDSPLHF. The CDR3 DNA sequence: TGTGCCAGCAGCCCCTTCGACAGTCGAGATTCACCCCTCCACTTT. The chain carries TRBV7-8 and TRBJ1-6; D is perhaps TRBD1 (5 bases). This CDR3 is built from 15 residues. Germline lookup yields CDR1 SGHVS and CDR2 FQNEAQ. V dropped 5 bases and J dropped 8 bases, with 16 bases sitting between them.

The rearrangement links TRBV19 to TRBJ1-2; TRBD1 matches 8 bases. This CDR3 is built from 13 residues. In germline, CDR1 is LNHDA, CDR2 SQIVND (reference sequence). The V segment lost 10 bases and the J segment 4 bases; nucleotides outside the gene matches: 8. The CDR3 coding sequence is TGTGCCACGGGACCAGGGGGCGGCTATGGCTACACCTTC. The encoded protein is CATGPGGGYGYTF.